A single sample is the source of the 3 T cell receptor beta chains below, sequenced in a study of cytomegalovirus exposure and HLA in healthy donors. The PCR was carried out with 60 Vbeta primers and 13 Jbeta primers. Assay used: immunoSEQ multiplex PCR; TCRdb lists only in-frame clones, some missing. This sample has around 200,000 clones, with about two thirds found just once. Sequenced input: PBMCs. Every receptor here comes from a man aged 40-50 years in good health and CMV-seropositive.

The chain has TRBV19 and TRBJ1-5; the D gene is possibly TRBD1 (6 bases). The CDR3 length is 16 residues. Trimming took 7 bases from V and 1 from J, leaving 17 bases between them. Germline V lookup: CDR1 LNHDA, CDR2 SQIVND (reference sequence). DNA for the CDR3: TGTGCCAGTATTTCCCGAGGGGGGGAGAGCAATCAGCCCCAGCATTTT. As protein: CASISRGGESNQPQHF.

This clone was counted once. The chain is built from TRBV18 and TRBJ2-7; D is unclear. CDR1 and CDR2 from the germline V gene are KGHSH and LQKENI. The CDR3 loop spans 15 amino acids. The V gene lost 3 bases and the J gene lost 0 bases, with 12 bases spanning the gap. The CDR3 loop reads CASSPAQYSSYEQYF. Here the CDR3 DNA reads TGTGCCAGCTCACCGGCCCAGTACAGCTCCTACGAGCAGTACTTC.

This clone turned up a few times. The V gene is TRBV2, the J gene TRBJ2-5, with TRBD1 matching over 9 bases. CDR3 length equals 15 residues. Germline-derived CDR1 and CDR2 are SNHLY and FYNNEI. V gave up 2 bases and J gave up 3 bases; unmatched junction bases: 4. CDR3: CASSETRTGEETQYF. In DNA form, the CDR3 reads TGTGCCAGCAGTGAAACGAGGACAGGGGAAGAGACCCAGTACTTC.